Given below is one T cell receptor beta chain in context. The sample comes from a study of blood T cell repertoires in COVID-19. Study-wide background: From the United States, Italy and Spain came samples of acute and convalescent COVID-19. In each case, the material was cDNA or gDNA derived from T cells, B-cell-depleted T cells, or PBMCs.

Germline lookup yields CDR1 MRHNA and CDR2 SNTAGT. V shed 4 bases and J shed 5 bases, with 11 bases lying between them. CDR3 length: 14 amino acids. As originally analysed: By means of reference gene primer amplification, nucleated cell counts were estimated. TCRdb's copy holds only in-frame clones and misses some; the assay was immunoSEQ multiplex PCR. The DNA was the basis for D and trimming; V, J and clone size are from that table. The data contain a few hundred thousand clones, about 87% of them seen just once; the ten biggest clones take up approximately 6.8%. Sequencing used peripheral blood. The TCR comes from a woman between 65 and 79 years old with active or convalescent COVID-19. The chain carries TRBV6-4 and TRBJ2-2, with D perhaps TRBD2 (5 bases). CDR3 in amino acids: CASSVLALTGELFF. DNA for the CDR3: TGTGCCAGCAGTGTCCTAGCTTTAACCGGGGAGCTGTTTTTT.